This TCR beta chain was captured by sequencing in a study of blood T cell repertoires in COVID-19. Study background: Nucleic acid was either cDNA or gDNA, and it came from T cells, B-cell-depleted T cells, or PBMCs.

CDR3 length: 15 amino acids. The V gene lost 1 base and the J gene lost 0 bases, with 11 bases spanning the gap. Germline CDR1 and CDR2: SGHRS and YFSETQ. Seattle patients were enrolled during active infection and followed longitudinally. Sequenced by immunoSEQ multiplex PCR; TCRdb stores in-frame clones only, minus some. The data show over 150,000 clones, roughly four fifths seen once. This chain uses TRBV5-1 with TRBJ2-7; D remains unclear. This TCR came from a woman between 70 and 85 years old with COVID-19, enrolled during active disease. Sample: peripheral blood. The CDR3 DNA follows: TGCGCCAGCAGCTTGTATCCGGGTACCTCCTACGAGCAGTACTTC. As protein: CASSLYPGTSYEQYF.